This TCR beta chain comes out of a study of shared clonotypes between healthy human individuals. Notes on this clone: The target antigen is unknown.

Clones were sequenced by immunoSEQ multiplex PCR, and TCRdb holds only the in-frame ones, with some missing. The table shows millions of clones, with around 90% occurring only once. Study donors comprised healthy, HIV-negative adults devoid of recent acute infection or vaccination. V gave up 0 bases and J gave up 7 bases, with 9 bases separating them. Germline lookup yields CDR1 LGHNA and CDR2 YSLEER. This CDR3 is 13 amino acids long. Regarding the study as a whole: A limitation of the genetic and exposure-history diversity represented arose from few donors. Sorted-subset sequencing, rarefaction showed, was incomplete despite large depth.

The rearrangement joins TRBV4-3 to TRBJ1-2; D perhaps matches TRBD1 (5 bases). The sequenced sample consisted of naive CD4+ T cells sorted from blood. The subset was: CD45RA+ positively selected. This receptor was taken from a man aged 18 to 30 in good health. The CDR3 nucleotides are TGCGCCAGCAGCCAAGATCCCGGGGCTGGCTACACCTTC. Translation gives CASSQDPGAGYTF.